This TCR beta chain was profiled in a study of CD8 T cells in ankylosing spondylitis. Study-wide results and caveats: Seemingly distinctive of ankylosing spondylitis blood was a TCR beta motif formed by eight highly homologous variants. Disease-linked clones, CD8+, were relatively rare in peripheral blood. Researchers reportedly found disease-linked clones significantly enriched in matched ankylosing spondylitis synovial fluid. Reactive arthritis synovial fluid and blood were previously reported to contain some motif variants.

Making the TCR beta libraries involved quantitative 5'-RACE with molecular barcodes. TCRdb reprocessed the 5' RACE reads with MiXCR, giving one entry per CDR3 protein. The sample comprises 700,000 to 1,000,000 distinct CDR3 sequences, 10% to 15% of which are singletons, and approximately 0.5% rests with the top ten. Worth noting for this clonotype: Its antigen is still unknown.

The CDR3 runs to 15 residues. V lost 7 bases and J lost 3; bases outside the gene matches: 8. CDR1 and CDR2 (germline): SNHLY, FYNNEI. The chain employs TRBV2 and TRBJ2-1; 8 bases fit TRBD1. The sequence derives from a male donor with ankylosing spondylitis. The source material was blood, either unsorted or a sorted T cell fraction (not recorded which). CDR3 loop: CASNADRGYYNEQFF. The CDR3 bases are TGTGCCAGCAACGCCGACAGGGGTTACTACAATGAGCAGTTCTTC.